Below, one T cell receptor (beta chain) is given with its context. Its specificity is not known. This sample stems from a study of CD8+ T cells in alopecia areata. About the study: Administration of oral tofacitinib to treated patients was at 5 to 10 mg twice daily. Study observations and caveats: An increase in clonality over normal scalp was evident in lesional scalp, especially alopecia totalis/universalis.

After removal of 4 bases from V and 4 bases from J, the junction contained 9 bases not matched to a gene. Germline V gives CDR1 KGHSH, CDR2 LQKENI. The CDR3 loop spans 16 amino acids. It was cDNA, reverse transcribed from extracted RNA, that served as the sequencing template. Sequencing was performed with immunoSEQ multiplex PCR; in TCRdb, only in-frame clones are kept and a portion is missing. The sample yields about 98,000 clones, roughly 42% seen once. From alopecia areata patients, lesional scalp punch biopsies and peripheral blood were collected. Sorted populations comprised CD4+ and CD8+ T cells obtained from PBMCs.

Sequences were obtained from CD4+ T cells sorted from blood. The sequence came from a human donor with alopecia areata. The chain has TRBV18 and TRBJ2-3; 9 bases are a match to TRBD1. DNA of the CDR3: TGTGCCAGCTCACTCCCGGGACAGGGCCATGCAGATACGCAGTATTTT. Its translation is CASSLPGQGHADTQYF.